One sample yielded the 14 T cell receptor beta chains listed below, sequenced in a study of blood T cells in healthy people across ages. A sample-barcoded 5' primer and a J-beta primer mix were used in a second PCR of roughly 7 to 11 cycles. TCRdb independently ran MiXCR on the 5' RACE reads; one entry per CDR3 protein. The sample holds about 1,400,000 distinct CDR3 sequences; 40% to 50% are singletons and the top ten take under 8%. The sequenced sample consisted of blood. These receptors originate from a woman aged 18-29 years in good health.

V usage is TRBV20-1 and J usage is TRBJ1-2, with 8 bases identical to TRBD1. Germline CDR1 reads DFQATT; CDR2 reads SNEGSKA (reference sequence). Trimming removed 3 bases from V and 6 bases from J; junction bases left unmatched: 3. There are 12 residues in the CDR3. DNA for the CDR3: TGCAGTGCTAGCCCGGACAGGGATGGCTACACCTTC. This codes for CSASPDRDGYTF.

V and J are TRBV10-3 and TRBJ2-1; 8 nucleotides line up with TRBD2. The J call is in doubt because the DNA end fits TRBJ2-7 better. The CDR3 spans 16 residues. Germline V lookup: CDR1 ENHRY, CDR2 SYGVKD. The CDR3: CAISESSGIQFNEQYF. The CDR3 nucleotides read TGTGCCATCAGTGAGTCTAGCGGGATTCAATTCAATGAGCAGTACTTC.

The rearrangement uses TRBV6-5 and TRBJ2-1; the D is unclear. Germline assignment: CDR1 MNHEY and CDR2 SVGAGI. Trimming left V 6 bases short and J 7 bases short, with 19 bases between. The CDR3 contains 15 residues. CDR3 bases: TGTGCCAGCAGATCCGCAGGAACTGTCGGGAATGAGCAGTTCTTC. The encoded protein is CASRSAGTVGNEQFF.

This clonotype was picked up a small number of times. The chain employs TRBV7-2 and TRBJ2-7; D is perhaps TRBD2 (6 bases). The CDR3 loop spans 13 amino acids. Looked up from germline, CDR1 is SGHTA and CDR2 is FQGNSA. The V and J ends lost 6 bases and 6 bases respectively, with 15 bases between them. CDR3 loop: CASSQGLPLEQYF. The CDR3 coding sequence is TGTGCCAGCAGTCAGGGACTTCCCCTCGAGCAGTACTTC.

The chain combines TRBV10-3 with TRBJ2-7; D is undetermined. With 0 bases removed from V and 7 bases from J, the gap between germline ends came to 13 bases. Germline V gene lookup returns CDR1 ENHRY and CDR2 SYGVKD. The length of the CDR3 is 14 residues. The CDR3, as DNA: TGTGCCATCAGTGAGTCGGCCGGGTACAATGAGCAGTACTTC. Translated, it gives CAISESAGYNEQYF.

This clonotype was seen a single time. At one end the junction does not follow the germline gene, possibly because of a read error. The CDR3 DNA reads TGCGCCAGCAGCCTCAGCGGGACGGATAGCAATCAGCCCCTGCATTTT. This codes for CASSLSGTDSNQPLHF. This sequence joins TRBV4-1 and TRBJ1-5; D is possibly TRBD1 (5 bases). Germline V gene sequence: CDR1 MGHRA, CDR2 YSYEKL. The CDR3 spans 16 residues.

The V and J genes are TRBV7-9 and TRBJ2-1; TRBD1 is a possible D gene (6 bases). Trimming shortened V by 5 bases and J by 7 bases, and 15 bases separated the two germline ends. This CDR3 has 14 residues. Germline loops: CDR1 SEHNR, CDR2 FQNEAQ (reference sequence). The CDR3 DNA sequence: TGTGCCAGCAGCCTTCTCCCAGGGGAGAATGAGCAGTTCTTC. This gives the protein CASSLLPGENEQFF.

In this sample, this clonotype turned up a few times. The genes are TRBV29-1 and TRBJ1-5; D possibly corresponds to TRBD1 (5 bases). CDR3 length: 12 amino acids. CDR1 SQVTM and CDR2 ANQGSEA come from the germline V gene. V dropped 8 bases and J dropped 2 bases, with 10 bases sitting between them. Here the CDR3 reads CSTGGGNQPQHF. The CDR3 DNA reads as TGCAGCACTGGGGGGGGCAATCAGCCCCAGCATTTT.

The J gene is TRBJ2-7, the V gene TRBV28; 8 bases are a match to TRBD2. This CDR3 spans 15 amino acids. Germline loops: CDR1 MDHEN, CDR2 SYDVKM. V dropped 3 bases and J dropped 5; count of bases not matched to a gene: 9. CDR3 region: CASSFSRGGPNEQYF. The CDR3 coding sequence is TGTGCCAGCAGTTTTTCCCGCGGGGGGCCCAACGAGCAGTACTTC.

The chain combines TRBV9 with TRBJ2-6, with D maybe TRBD1 (5 bases). The CDR3 has 16 residues. Trimming removed 0 bases at V and 3 bases at J, with 10 bases between. Germline loops: CDR1 SGDLS, CDR2 YYNGEE. This chain's CDR3 is CASSVGSGNGANVLTF. CDR3 nucleotide sequence: TGTGCCAGCAGCGTAGGCTCAGGGAATGGGGCCAACGTCCTGACTTTC.

This clonotype has at least ten counts. The CDR3 nucleotides are TGCAGTGTTGGGACAGCAGCTAACTATGGCTACACCTTC. Its translation: CSVGTAANYGYTF. The chain joins TRBV20-1 to TRBJ1-2; 7 bases agree with TRBD1. CDR1 and CDR2 from the germline V gene are DFQATT and SNEGSKA (reference sequence). CDR3 length: 13 amino acids. The J segment lost 0 bases and the V segment lost 7 bases, leaving 5 bases of the junction unmatched.

This clonotype came up a few times. The CDR3 coding sequence is TGTGCCAGCAGGGAACAGGTGAACACTGAAGCTTTCTTT. This translates into CASREQVNTEAFF. The genes are TRBV12-3 or TRBV12-4 and TRBJ1-1; tentative D call: TRBD1 (5 bases). CDR3 length equals 13 residues. V was shortened by 6 bases and J by 0 bases, with 8 bases between the two germline ends.

This clonotype occurred a few times. This chain connects TRBV29-1 to TRBJ2-7; perhaps TRBD1 as D (7 bases). CDR3 size: 13 residues. The germline gives CDR1 SQVTM, CDR2 ANQGSEA. V gave up 5 bases and J gave up 2 bases, with 13 bases separating them. The CDR3 region is CSVRGTVTYEQYF. The CDR3 nucleotides read TGCAGCGTTCGCGGGACAGTTACCTACGAGCAGTACTTC.

CDR3 in DNA: TGTGCCAGCAGTTTAGAAGTTTCGGCTGGCAAAAACATTCAGTACTTC. Translated: CASSLEVSAGKNIQYF. The chain uses TRBV12-3 or TRBV12-4 and TRBJ2-4, with no clear D. The CDR3 is 16 residues long. The V and J ends lost 1 base and 3 bases respectively, with 13 bases between them.